Below are 22 T cell receptor beta chains sequenced from a single sample in a study of blood T cell dynamics during melanoma immunotherapy. Documented time point: week 3, after first cycle of checkpoint inhibitor. Some clones are missing from TCRdb's copy, which holds only in-frame ones; the method was immunoSEQ multiplex PCR. The data contain about 8,000 clones, approximately 81% of them seen just once; the ten biggest clones take up roughly 5.2%. The starting material was blood, obtained from a patient treated with checkpoint blockade. Receptors were obtained from a human donor with melanoma.

The V call is TRBV2, the J call TRBJ2-7, with D perhaps assigned TRBD1 or TRBD2 (5 bases each). V was pared by 4 bases and J by 2 bases, with 21 bases between. The CDR3 sequence is 17 residues long. Germline V CDR1 and CDR2: SNHLY, FYNNEI. This chain's CDR3 is CASSGVGRDWGTYEQYF. The CDR3 bases are TGTGCCAGCAGTGGGGTGGGACGGGATTGGGGAACCTACGAGCAGTACTTC. Looking up the rest from reference TRBV2 and TRBJ2-7 gives the full variable domain: EPEVTQTPSHQVTQMGQEVILRCVPISNHLYFYWYRQILGQKVEFLVSFYNNEISEKSEIFDDQFSVERPDGSNFTLKIRSTKLEDSAMYFCASSGVGRDWGTYEQYFGPGTRLTVT.

CDR3 region: CASSSSGRLNIQYF. For the CDR3, the DNA is TGTGCCAGCAGCTCGAGCGGGAGGCTGAACATTCAGTACTTC. V and J are TRBV7-9 and TRBJ2-4; TRBD2 matches at 9 bases. V shed 4 bases, J shed 7 bases, and the junction held 5 bases outside the gene matches. The germline V gene has CDR1 SEHNR and CDR2 FQNEAQ (reference sequence). This CDR3 comprises 14 residues.

The chain links TRBV5-1 to TRBJ1-4, with 8 bases aligning to TRBD1. The V gene's germline CDR1 is SGHRS and CDR2 YFSETQ. This CDR3 has 15 amino acids. J gave up 3 bases and V 4 bases, and 5 bases lay outside the gene matches. CDR3 sequence (DNA): TGCGCCAGCAGCCAGACAGGGGTCGCTAATGAAAAACTGTTTTTT. Translating gives CASSQTGVANEKLFF. The full variable domain, its missing parts supplied by reference TRBV5-1 and TRBJ1-4, is KAGVTQTPRYLIKTRGQQVTLSCSPISGHRSVSWYQQTPGQGLQFLFEYFSETQRNKGNFPGRFSGRQFSNSRSEMNVSTLELGDSALYLCASSQTGVANEKLFFGSGTQLSVL.

On this clone: An end of the junction does not agree with germline; a read error may underlie this. The chain carries TRBV7-3 and TRBJ1-5; 9 bases are shared with TRBD1. This CDR3 comprises 16 residues. Germline V CDR1 and CDR2: SGHTA, FQGTGA. The CDR3 reads CASSSLSRDRAGCSNF. CDR3 bases: TGTGCCAGCAGCTCCCTGTCCCGGGACAGGGCAGGATGCTCAAATTTT.

The CDR3 here is CASSPVEAGKLFF. As DNA, the CDR3 is TGCGCCAGCAGCCCGGTCGAGGCCGGAAAACTGTTTTTT. This chain links TRBV5-1 with TRBJ1-4; D uncertain. CDR1 is SGHRS and CDR2 is YFSETQ in the germline V gene. This CDR3 region has 13 residues. The ends were cut back, 4 bases at V and 10 bases at J, with 14 bases in the middle.

This clone was seen a handful of times. The chain recombines TRBV21-1 with TRBJ2-3. TRBV21-1 is listed as a pseudogene. The CDR3 has 12 amino acids. The CDR3, as DNA: TGTGCCAGCAGCAGATACACAGATACGCAGTATTTT. It translates to CASSRYTDTQYF.

The J gene is TRBJ1-4, the V gene TRBV28, with 10 bases that match TRBD1. The CDR3 spans 16 residues. Germline V gene data show CDR1 as MDHEN and CDR2 as SYDVKM. J gave up 4 bases and V 1 base, and 3 bases lay outside the gene matches. CDR3 loop: CASSLYGTGVNEKLFF. The CDR3 DNA sequence: TGTGCCAGCAGTTTATACGGGACAGGGGTTAATGAAAAACTGTTTTTT.

V and J are TRBV18 and TRBJ2-2, with D possibly matching TRBD2 (5 bases). Germline CDR1 and CDR2: KGHSH and LQKENI. The CDR3 is made up of 13 amino acids. Trimming removed 8 bases from V and 5 bases from J, with 12 bases in between. CDR3 region: CASPNGVTGELFF. Here the CDR3 DNA reads TGTGCCAGCCCAAACGGGGTGACCGGGGAGCTGTTTTTT.

This chain connects TRBV5-1 to TRBJ2-2; D not resolved. V shed 3 bases and J shed 2 bases, with 11 bases lying between them. The length of the CDR3 is 15 residues. Germline CDR1 is SGHRS and CDR2 is YFSETQ. The CDR3 bases are TGCGCCAGCAGCTGGCCGCGCGGAAACACCGGGGAGCTGTTTTTT. Translated, it gives CASSWPRGNTGELFF.

In nucleotides, the CDR3 is TGTGCCAGTAGTCCGCAGGGGGCCCGTGGGTATGGCTACACCTTC. It encodes CASSPQGARGYGYTF. V is TRBV19 and J is TRBJ1-2, with 8 nucleotides matching TRBD1. V shed 5 bases and J 5 bases; nucleotides not matched to a gene: 10. The CDR3 runs 15 residues. CDR1 is LNHDA, CDR2 SQIVND, per germline (reference sequence).

The CDR3 is CASSLRLDHGYTF. CDR3 coding DNA: TGCGCCAGCAGCTTGCGACTGGACCATGGCTACACCTTC. The chain uses TRBV5-1 and TRBJ1-2; D gene unclear. The CDR3 contains 13 residues. Germline V gene lookup returns CDR1 SGHRS and CDR2 YFSETQ. Trimming shortened V by 1 base and J by 6 bases, and 10 bases separated the two germline ends.

J is TRBJ2-5 and V is TRBV7-7; D is perhaps TRBD1 (5 bases). CDR1 and CDR2 (germline): SSHAT, FNYEAQ (reference sequence). Trimming took off 1 base at V and 2 bases at J, with 11 bases between the two ends. The CDR3 length is 15 residues. CDR3 protein: CASSLVYGQQETQYF. CDR3 nucleotide sequence: TGTGCCAGCAGCTTAGTTTACGGACAACAAGAGACCCAGTACTTC.

This chain links TRBV30 with TRBJ1-1; D perhaps matches TRBD1 (5 bases). Germline assignment: CDR1 GTSNPN and CDR2 SVGIG (reference sequence). V was cut by 2 bases and J by 11 bases, with 12 bases left in between. There are 11 residues in the CDR3. CDR3 nucleotides: TGTGCCTGGAGTACTTTTAAGGGGGCTTTCTTT. Protein sequence: CAWSTFKGAFF.

The rearrangement links TRBV7-9 to TRBJ1-1; TRBD1 is a possible D gene (5 bases). CDR3 size: 14 residues. CDR1 and CDR2 from the germline V gene are SEHNR and FQNEAQ (reference sequence). Trimming removed 5 bases at V and 0 bases at J, with 10 bases between. The CDR3, as DNA: TGTGCCAGCAGCCAAGGGGCTTTGAACACTGAAGCTTTCTTT. Translating it yields CASSQGALNTEAFF.

This rearrangement joins TRBV6-5 to TRBJ2-7, with TRBD1 matching over 7 bases. Germline loops: CDR1 MNHEY, CDR2 SVGAGI. The CDR3 is made up of 15 amino acids. The V segment lost 4 bases and the J segment 2 bases; nucleotides outside the gene matches: 8. In DNA form, the CDR3 reads TGTGCCAGCAGTTCCCAGACAGGGATGCCCTACGAGCAGTACGTC. This codes for CASSSQTGMPYEQYV.

The chain recombines TRBV5-1 with TRBJ1-3; D is unresolved. The CDR3 contains 13 residues. The V gene's germline CDR1 is SGHRS and CDR2 YFSETQ. V lost 1 base, J lost 4 bases, and 6 bases lay in between. This CDR3 is CASSLREGNTIYF. In nucleotides, the CDR3 is TGCGCCAGCAGCTTGCGGGAAGGAAACACCATATATTTT.

The genes are TRBV5-6 and TRBJ1-2; D not resolved. The CDR3 runs to 12 residues. Germline CDR1 is SGHDT and CDR2 is YYEEEE. Trimming took off 4 bases at V and 4 bases at J, with 8 bases between the two ends. The CDR3: CASSTGPYGYTF. In DNA, the CDR3 is TGTGCCAGCAGCACGGGTCCCTATGGCTACACCTTC.

V is TRBV7-2 and J is TRBJ2-7, with D unresolved. Germline CDR1 SGHTA, CDR2 FQGNSA. V was cut by 2 bases and J by 1 base, with 9 bases left in between. The CDR3 consists of 14 residues. The CDR3 spells CASSLMGASYEQYF. DNA for the CDR3: TGTGCCAGCAGCTTAATGGGCGCATCCTACGAGCAGTACTTC.

The V call is TRBV5-4, the J call TRBJ1-2; D may be TRBD1 (5 bases). CDR1 and CDR2 (germline): SGHNT, YYREEE (reference sequence). This CDR3 has 15 residues. Between the trimmed V and J ends, which lost 3 bases and 5 bases, there was a span of 17 bases. CDR3 sequence (DNA): TGTGCCAGCAGCTCTGGGTCGGGACTCATTTATGGCTACACCTTC. Translation gives CASSSGSGLIYGYTF.

The chain has TRBV30 and TRBJ1-4; tentatively, D is TRBD1 (6 bases). This CDR3 has 15 amino acids. CDR1 GTSNPN and CDR2 SVGIG come from the germline V gene (reference sequence). V was trimmed by 8 bases and J by 0 bases, leaving 16 bases between them. This CDR3 reads CARLGGPATNEKLFF. The CDR3 DNA is TGTGCCCGCCTCGGGGGGCCTGCAACTAATGAAAAACTGTTTTTT.

The chain couples TRBV5-1 to TRBJ1-1; D gene unclear. V was cut by 3 bases and J by 0 bases, with 12 bases left in between. The germline gives CDR1 SGHRS, CDR2 YFSETQ. CDR3 length equals 15 residues. The CDR3 nucleotides are TGCGCCAGCAGCTACCAACAGCTTTTGAACACTGAAGCTTTCTTT. It specifies CASSYQQLLNTEAFF.

The chain combines TRBV7-3 with TRBJ2-2, with D possibly matching TRBD1 (5 bases). The germline gives CDR1 SGHTA, CDR2 FQGTGA. Trimming left V 3 bases short and J 4 bases short, with 6 bases between. The CDR3 has 13 amino acids. As DNA, the CDR3 is TGTGCCAGCAGCTTTCAGGGCACCGGGGAGCTGTTTTTT. Translating it yields CASSFQGTGELFF.